The rows below give T cell receptor beta chains drawn from one sample of a study of blood T cell repertoires in COVID-19. The protocol was immunoSEQ multiplex PCR, while the TCRdb copy is restricted to in-frame clones and leaves out a portion. The sample includes 170,000 or so clones, 80% to 90% seen only once; the top ten take under 2%. Sequencing was done on a sample of peripheral blood. The receptors originated from a man aged 18 to 30 who had recovered from COVID-19. Both conserved end residues are part of each CDR3. A D gene is named only where the DNA matches it firmly. Expanded clones get a size class; other rows say once, few or many, or leave the size out.

TRBJ2-2 TRBD1 TRBV6-5 - CASGAPGQGVGELFF TGTGCCAGCGGGGCCCCGGGACAGGGGGTCGGGGAGCTGTTTTTT
TRBJ2-1 TRBD1 TRBV28 - CASSLGARSTGVDEQFF TGTGCCAGCAGTTTAGGGGCCCGATCGACAGGGGTGGATGAGCAGTTCTTC
TRBJ2-7 TRBD2 TRBV7-2 - CASSPPSGGTYEQYF TGTGCCAGCAGCCCCCCTAGCGGGGGGACCTACGAGCAGTACTTC
TRBJ1-1 - TRBV4-1 - CASSQRSGVWITEAFF TGCGCCAGCAGCCAAAGGTCGGGGGTGTGGATCACTGAAGCTTTCTTT
TRBJ2-5 - TRBV2 - CASGQRTPQQETQYF TGTGCCAGCGGTCAGAGGACACCCCAACAAGAGACCCAGTACTTC
TRBJ2-2 - TRBV12-3/TRBV12-4 - CASIKMGGGELFF TGTGCCAGCATCAAGATGGGGGGCGGGGAGCTGTTTTTT
TRBJ1-1 - TRBV28 - CASSFPGIMNTEAFF TGTGCCAGCAGTTTCCCCGGGATAATGAACACTGAAGCTTTCTTT
TRBJ1-2 - TRBV7-2 - CASSPIRTNGYTF TGTGCCAGCAGCCCCATTAGAACGAATGGCTACACCTTC
TRBJ1-1 - TRBV27 - CASSLTVGLNAFF TGTGCCAGCAGTTTGACAGTGGGCTTGAATGCTTTCTTT
TRBJ2-7 TRBD1 TRBV18 - CASSPPSGQERSYEQYF TGTGCCAGCTCACCCCCTTCCGGACAGGAACGATCCTACGAGCAGTACTTC
TRBJ2-6 TRBD2 TRBV9 - CASSVVGLASSGANVLTF TGTGCCAGCAGCGTAGTAGGACTAGCGTCCTCTGGGGCCAACGTCCTGACTTTC
TRBJ1-6 - TRBV5-8 - CASSLGREAPLHF TGTGCCAGCAGCTTGGGCAGGGAGGCACCCCTCCACTTT
TRBJ2-1 - TRBV10-3 - CAISRQDNEQFF TGTGCCATCAGCAGGCAGGACAATGAGCAGTTCTTC
TRBJ2-3 TRBD2 TRBV6-2/TRBV6-3 once CASSFGTSGSLDTQYF TGTGCCAGCAGTTTCGGGACTAGCGGGAGCTTAGATACGCAGTATTTT
TRBJ2-7 TRBD1 TRBV10-3 - CAISRDRDYEQYF TGTGCCATCAGCCGGGACAGGGACTACGAGCAGTACTTC
TRBJ2-1 - TRBV28 - CASSLWAGDNEQFF TGTGCCAGCAGTTTATGGGCAGGGGACAATGAGCAGTTCTTC
TRBJ1-1 - TRBV28 - CASSLRTVTEAFF TGTGCCAGCAGTTTAAGAACAGTCACTGAAGCTTTCTTT
TRBJ1-1 TRBD1 TRBV5-6 once CASSLYGQGRAEAFF TGTGCCAGCAGCTTGTACGGACAGGGTCGGGCTGAAGCTTTCTTT
TRBJ2-2 TRBD1 TRBV5-1 - CASSSTPGQGNTGELFF TGCGCCAGCAGTTCGACCCCGGGACAGGGGAACACCGGGGAGCTGTTTTTT
TRBJ1-2 TRBD1 TRBV6-5 - CASSSPGQGNYGYTF TGTGCCAGCAGCAGCCCGGGACAGGGAAACTATGGCTACACCTTC
TRBJ2-1 TRBD1 TRBV24-1 - CATSDSGTANNEQFF TGTGCCACCAGTGATTCCGGGACAGCGAACAATGAGCAGTTCTTC
TRBJ2-2 - TRBV13 - CASSLGLRTGFTGELFF TGTGCCAGCAGCTTAGGCCTTCGTACAGGGTTCACCGGGGAGCTGTTTTTT
TRBJ1-5 - TRBV6-2/TRBV6-3 - CASSYLQRTGNQPQHF TGTGCCAGCAGCTACTTACAGCGGACAGGCAATCAGCCCCAGCATTTT
TRBJ1-5 - TRBV11-2 few CASSLRRSGQPQHF TGTGCCAGCAGCTTACGCCGATCTGGCCAGCCCCAGCATTTT
TRBJ2-5 TRBD2 TRBV30 - CAWSVGGTQETQYF TGTGCCTGGAGTGTGGGGGGGACTCAAGAGACCCAGTACTTC
TRBJ2-2 - TRBV6-5 - CASRLPGTNTGELFF TGTGCCAGCAGACTCCCGGGGACGAACACCGGGGAGCTGTTTTTT
TRBJ2-7 - TRBV24-1 - CATSGDSYEQYF TGTGCCACCAGTGGCGACAGCTACGAGCAGTACTTC
TRBJ2-5 - TRBV25-1 - CASSEKRDQYF TGTGCCAGCAGTGAAAAGAGGGATCAGTACTTC
TRBJ2-5 TRBD2 TRBV19 - CASSIVSGVETQYF TGTGCCAGTAGTATAGTAAGCGGGGTAGAGACCCAGTACTTC
TRBJ2-1 TRBD1 TRBV6-4 - CASRQQGGTVNEQFF TGTGCCAGCAGACAACAGGGGGGTACGGTGAATGAGCAGTTCTTC
TRBJ1-1 - TRBV30 - CACRVVGTEAFF TGTGCCTGCAGGGTAGTCGGCACTGAAGCTTTCTTT
TRBJ1-1 - TRBV18 - CASSPYQGMNTEAFF TGTGCCAGCTCACCTTACCAGGGGATGAACACTGAAGCTTTCTTT
TRBJ2-5 TRBD2 TRBV7-9 - CASSSGTLAGFQETQYF TGTGCCAGCAGCTCCGGGACGCTAGCGGGCTTCCAAGAGACCCAGTACTTC
TRBJ1-5 - TRBV28 - CASSNTPPQTNQPQHF TGTGCCAGCAGCAATACGCCCCCACAGACCAATCAGCCCCAGCATTTT
TRBJ2-2 - TRBV4-3 - CASSPIETGVETGELFF TGCGCCAGCAGCCCAATAGAGACGGGAGTCGAAACCGGGGAGCTGTTTTTT
TRBJ2-3 TRBD1 TRBV4-1 once CASSQAPGGAGTDTQYF TGCGCCAGCAGCCAAGCCCCAGGGGGCGCGGGCACAGATACGCAGTATTTT
TRBJ1-2 - TRBV27 - CASSPDRNYGYTF TGTGCCAGCAGTCCCGACAGAAACTATGGCTACACCTTC
TRBJ1-1 - TRBV25-1 - CASRSGREVTEAFF TGTGCCAGCAGGTCGGGACGGGAGGTGACTGAAGCTTTCTTT
TRBJ2-1 TRBD2 TRBV5-4 - CASSRAGGPQGNEQFF TGTGCCAGCAGCCGGGCGGGAGGACCACAGGGCAATGAGCAGTTCTTC
TRBJ2-3 TRBD2 TRBV6-5 once CASSYLAGVADTQYF TGTGCCAGCAGTTACCTAGCGGGAGTTGCAGATACGCAGTATTTT
TRBJ2-7 - TRBV2 - CASSEQVGAGIEQYF TGTGCCAGCAGTGAACAGGTAGGGGCCGGCATCGAGCAGTACTTC
TRBJ2-7 TRBD2 TRBV6-2/TRBV6-3 - CASSPAGAGAGEQYF TGTGCCAGCAGCCCTGCGGGAGCCGGGGCTGGCGAGCAGTACTTC
TRBJ2-1 TRBD2 TRBV6-1 - CASSESPLAGNNEQFF TGTGCCAGCAGTGAATCTCCTCTAGCGGGGAACAATGAGCAGTTCTTC
TRBJ2-2 TRBD2 TRBV28 - CASSSAGADTGELFF TGTGCCAGCAGTTCCGCGGGAGCAGACACCGGGGAGCTGTTTTTT
TRBJ1-5 - TRBV2 - CASSEWVGGGQPQHF TGTGCCAGCAGTGAATGGGTAGGGGGGGGTCAGCCCCAGCATTTT
TRBJ1-2 - TRBV27 - CASSFSPNYGYTF TGTGCCAGCAGTTTCTCCCCCAACTATGGCTACACCTTC